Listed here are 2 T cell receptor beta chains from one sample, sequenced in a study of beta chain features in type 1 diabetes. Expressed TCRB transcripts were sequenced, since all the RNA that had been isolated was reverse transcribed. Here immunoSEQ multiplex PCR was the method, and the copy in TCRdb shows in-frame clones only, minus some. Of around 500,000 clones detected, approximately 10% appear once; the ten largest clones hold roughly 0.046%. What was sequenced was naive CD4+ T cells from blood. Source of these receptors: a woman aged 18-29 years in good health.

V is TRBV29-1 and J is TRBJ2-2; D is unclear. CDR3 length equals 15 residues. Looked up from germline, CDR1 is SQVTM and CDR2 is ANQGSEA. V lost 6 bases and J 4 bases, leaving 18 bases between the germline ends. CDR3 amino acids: CSVQLRSRTTGELFF. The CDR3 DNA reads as TGCAGCGTCCAATTAAGGTCCAGGACCACCGGGGAGCTGTTTTTT.

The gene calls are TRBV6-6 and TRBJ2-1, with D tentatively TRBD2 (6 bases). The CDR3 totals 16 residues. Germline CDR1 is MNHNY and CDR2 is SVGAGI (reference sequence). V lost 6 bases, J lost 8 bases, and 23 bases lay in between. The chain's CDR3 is CASRGRKGRYSDEQFF. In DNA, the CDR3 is TGTGCCAGCAGGGGAAGAAAAGGGAGGTATAGCGATGAGCAGTTCTTC.